Below, 21 T cell receptor beta chains from the same sample are listed, as sequenced in a study of CD8+ T cells in alopecia areata. Sample treatment: oral pan-JAK inhibitor, 5-10 mg twice daily. The sequencing template was cDNA reverse transcribed from extracted RNA. Clones were sequenced by immunoSEQ multiplex PCR, and TCRdb holds only the in-frame ones, with some missing. The profile shows roughly 180,000 clones, 50% to 60% of them singletons. Specimen: CD4+ T cells sorted from blood, collected at week 4, from a patient treated with tofacitinib. Receptor source: a human donor with alopecia areata.

This clone was detected a few times. The genes are TRBV30 and TRBJ2-1; tentatively, D is TRBD2 (5 bases). The CDR3 is made up of 14 amino acids. The V gene lost 5 bases and the J gene lost 4 bases, with 15 bases spanning the gap. Germline V lookup: CDR1 GTSNPN, CDR2 SVGIG (reference sequence). CDR3 amino acids: CAWGSQPGYNEQFF. The CDR3 nucleotides are TGTGCCTGGGGAAGCCAGCCGGGGTACAATGAGCAGTTCTTC.

The chain employs TRBV28 and TRBJ1-1, with D uncertain. The CDR3 extends over 14 amino acids. The germline V gene has CDR1 MDHEN and CDR2 SYDVKM. V was clipped by 8 bases and J by 0 bases, with 13 bases between them. The DNA of the CDR3 is TGTGCCAGCTTAAAGCGCACAGTGAACACTGAAGCTTTCTTT. Protein: CASLKRTVNTEAFF.

V gene TRBV5-1 combines with J gene TRBJ2-5; D possibly matches TRBD1 or TRBD2 (6 bases each). V lost 5 bases and J lost 5, with 19 bases in between. Germline-derived CDR1 and CDR2 are SGHRS and YFSETQ. The CDR3 consists of 15 residues. CDR3 DNA sequence: TGCGCCAGCAGGAGGACGCGGGACATCGGGGAGACCCAGTACTTC. This translates into CASRRTRDIGETQYF.

The CDR3 region is CASSLGGSRSSYNEQFF. The CDR3 DNA is TGCGCCAGCAGCTTGGGGGGGAGCAGGAGCTCCTACAATGAGCAGTTCTTC. J is TRBJ2-1 and V is TRBV5-1; either TRBD1 or TRBD2 may fit D (5 bases each). This CDR3 comprises 17 residues. Per germline, CDR1 SGHRS and CDR2 YFSETQ. Trimming stripped 0 bases from V and 0 bases from J, with 13 bases between.

The chain carries TRBV9 and TRBJ2-3; D is perhaps TRBD1 (5 bases). The CDR3 loop spans 13 amino acids. Germline V gives CDR1 SGDLS, CDR2 YYNGEE. V was cut by 0 bases and J by 5 bases, with 7 bases left in between. This CDR3 is CASSVGRVDTQYF. CDR3 DNA sequence: TGTGCCAGCAGCGTAGGCAGGGTAGATACGCAGTATTTT.

The chain links TRBV30 to TRBJ1-3; D is ambiguous. CDR1 and CDR2 (germline): GTSNPN, SVGIG (reference sequence). V was pared by 0 bases and J by 5 bases, with 8 bases between. The CDR3 is 13 residues long. For the CDR3, the DNA is TGTGCCTGGAGTGTAAAGGGAAGAAACACCATATATTTT. It yields the protein CAWSVKGRNTIYF.

CDR3 in DNA: TGTGCCTGGAGCCGGGGACAGGGGGAATATTCACCCCTCCACTTT. Translated, it gives CAWSRGQGEYSPLHF. The rearrangement uses TRBV30 and TRBJ1-6, with 11 bases lining up with TRBD1. CDR3 length: 15 residues. The V gene's germline CDR1 is GTSNPN and CDR2 SVGIG (reference sequence). The junction had 6 bases not matched to a gene; V was cut back by 3 bases and J by 8 bases.

Details on this clone: This specimen includes other DNA sequences encoding the same CDR3. The V and J genes are TRBV30 and TRBJ2-5; the D is unclear. V dropped 0 bases and J dropped 1 base, with 6 bases sitting between them. The CDR3 covers 13 residues. Germline CDR1 is GTSNPN and CDR2 is SVGIG (reference sequence). The CDR3 loop reads CAWSVGFQETQYF. The CDR3 DNA follows: TGTGCCTGGAGTGTGGGGTTCCAAGAGACCCAGTACTTC.

The V and J genes are TRBV19 and TRBJ2-6; D unresolved. Trimming left V 3 bases short and J 3 bases short, with 6 bases between. This CDR3 has 14 amino acids. Germline V gene data show CDR1 as LNHDA and CDR2 as SQIVND (reference sequence). In DNA form, the CDR3 reads TGTGCCAGTAGTATCCAGCTTGGGGCCAACGTCCTGACTTTC. Translated: CASSIQLGANVLTF.

The chain uses TRBV15 and TRBJ2-1; D is uncertain. The germline CDR1 and CDR2 sequences are LNHNV and YYDKDF (reference sequence). V lost 0 bases and J lost 9, with 12 bases in between. The CDR3 spans 14 residues. The CDR3 sequence is CATSRDPKGREQFF. The DNA of the CDR3 is TGTGCCACCAGCAGAGATCCGAAAGGACGTGAGCAGTTCTTC.

The rearrangement uses TRBV12-5 and TRBJ2-7; 8 bases align to TRBD1. V lost 7 bases to trimming and J lost 0 bases; unmatched junction nucleotides: 5. CDR1 LGHNT and CDR2 FRNRAP come from the germline V gene. This CDR3 comprises 14 residues. This chain's CDR3 is CASAQGQASYEQYF. DNA for the CDR3: TGTGCTAGTGCCCAGGGACAGGCCTCCTACGAGCAGTACTTC.

This clone occurred a few times. The genes are TRBV30 and TRBJ1-2; D may be TRBD1 (5 bases). The CDR3 is made up of 13 amino acids. The V gene lost 0 bases and the J gene lost 7 bases, with 12 bases spanning the gap. CDR1 is GTSNPN and CDR2 is SVGIG in the germline V gene (reference sequence). The CDR3 reads CAWSVQEFAGYTF. CDR3 bases: TGTGCCTGGAGTGTACAGGAATTCGCTGGCTACACCTTC. Full variable domain (outside the CDR3, taken from reference TRBV30 and TRBJ1-2): SQTIHQWPATLVQPVGSPLSLECTVEGTSNPNLYWYRQAAGRGLQLLFYSVGIGQISSEVPQNLSASRPQDRQFILSSKKLLLSDSGFYLCAWSVQEFAGYTFGSGTRLTVV.

This chain links TRBV30 with TRBJ2-1; the D gene is possibly TRBD2 (6 bases). Germline CDR1 GTSNPN, CDR2 SVGIG (reference sequence). V was trimmed by 0 bases and J by 13 bases, leaving 10 bases between them. The CDR3 is 11 residues long. The CDR3 DNA reads TGTGCCTGGAGTGTAGGCGGGGAACAGTTCTTC. Its protein product is CAWSVGGEQFF. Full variable domain (rest looked up from reference TRBV30 and TRBJ2-1): SQTIHQWPATLVQPVGSPLSLECTVEGTSNPNLYWYRQAAGRGLQLLFYSVGIGQISSEVPQNLSASRPQDRQFILSSKKLLLSDSGFYLCAWSVGGEQFFGPGTRLTVL.

Remarks on this clone: Additional DNA sequences in this sample encode the identical CDR3. This chain uses TRBV5-1 with TRBJ2-6; 11 bases align to TRBD1. With 4 bases clipped from V and 2 bases from J, the junction kept 5 bases outside the gene matches. Germline V lookup: CDR1 SGHRS, CDR2 YFSETQ. The CDR3 consists of 17 residues. CDR3 loop: CASSPGQGATGANVLTF. As DNA, the CDR3 is TGCGCCAGCAGCCCTGGACAGGGGGCTACTGGGGCCAACGTCCTGACTTTC.

This sequence joins TRBV7-2 and TRBJ2-7, with D possibly TRBD2 on 7 matching bases. Germline V lookup: CDR1 SGHTA, CDR2 FQGNSA. This CDR3 has 15 residues. V was pared by 0 bases and J by 5 bases, with 14 bases between. The DNA of the CDR3 is TGTGCCAGCAGCTTAGCCGGGACGGGGGGCAACGAGCAGTACTTC. Protein product: CASSLAGTGGNEQYF.

CDR3 nucleotides: TGCGCCAGCAGCTTGTCCCTCGGGGCTTACGAGCAGTACTTC. Protein: CASSLSLGAYEQYF. V gene TRBV5-1 combines with J gene TRBJ2-7; D is possibly TRBD1 or TRBD2 (5 bases each). V lost 1 base to trimming and J lost 4 bases, with 12 bases between them. The CDR3 spans 14 residues. CDR1 and CDR2 from the germline V gene are SGHRS and YFSETQ.

The J gene is TRBJ1-2, the V gene TRBV9; 9 bases are a match to TRBD1. V lost 3 bases, J lost 4 bases, and 4 bases stayed unmatched. This CDR3 is built from 14 residues. Germline loops: CDR1 SGDLS, CDR2 YYNGEE. In DNA form, the CDR3 reads TGTGCCAGCAGCGAGGGGACAGGGAGCTATGGCTACACCTTC. Protein product: CASSEGTGSYGYTF.

This chain links TRBV6-6 with TRBJ1-2; TRBD1 agrees at 7 bases. CDR3 length: 13 amino acids. CDR1 is MNHNY, CDR2 SVGAGI, per germline (reference sequence). Trimming took 6 bases from V and 4 from J; bases not matched to a gene: 5. Here the CDR3 reads CASRSGTAYGYTF. Here the CDR3 DNA reads TGTGCCAGCAGGAGCGGGACAGCCTATGGCTACACCTTC.

This clone has only one observation. V usage is TRBV2 and J usage is TRBJ2-5, with TRBD2 matching over 14 bases. Trimming removed 6 bases from V and 1 base from J; junction bases left unmatched: 4. CDR3 length: 16 residues. Germline lookup yields CDR1 SNHLY and CDR2 FYNNEI. CDR3 residues: CASSGTSGGLQETQYF. In DNA, the CDR3 is TGTGCCAGCAGCGGGACTAGCGGGGGCCTCCAAGAGACCCAGTACTTC.

The rearrangement links TRBV7-2 to TRBJ2-3, with TRBD1 as a possible D gene (5 bases). Trimming pared 4 bases from V and 0 bases from J, leaving 11 bases between. The CDR3 extends over 15 amino acids. Germline values: CDR1 SGHTA, CDR2 FQGNSA. The DNA of the CDR3 is TGTGCCAGCAGCTCGGACGGACATAGCACAGATACGCAGTATTTT. Translation gives CASSSDGHSTDTQYF.

The J gene is TRBJ1-4, the V gene TRBV19; a possible D gene is TRBD1 (6 bases). CDR3 length equals 15 residues. In germline, CDR1 is LNHDA, CDR2 SQIVND (reference sequence). V dropped 6 bases and J dropped 5 bases, with 16 bases sitting between them. Written as DNA, the CDR3 is TGTGCCAGTAGCCACACAGGGCCGTCGAATGAAAAACTGTTTTTT. The encoded protein is CASSHTGPSNEKLFF.